The clone carrying this T cell receptor (beta chain) is a singleton in its sample. Its antigen is still unknown. A fixed DNA input of around 0.35 ug was used per bulk PBMC sample. Measured with immunoSEQ multiplex PCR; TCRdb has only the in-frame clones, and not every one. This sample has about 28,000 clones, with approximately 80% found just once. Regarding time point: week 3, after first cycle of checkpoint inhibitor. The sample is drawn from a study of blood T cell dynamics during melanoma immunotherapy. Study context: First-line therapy was either pembrolizumab or nivolumab with ipilimumab for metastatic melanoma.

Study-wide results and caveats: Clones driving repertoire changes may be melanoma-specific or general immune activation.

Trimming pared 6 bases from V and 8 bases from J, leaving 17 bases between. Germline-derived CDR1 and CDR2 are MNHEY and SVGAGI. The CDR3 runs to 13 residues. The chain carries TRBV6-5 and TRBJ2-7; a weak D match, TRBD1 (6 bases). The source of this sequence is a human donor with melanoma. The sample here was blood, taken from a patient treated with checkpoint blockade. CDR3 sequence: CASSAEPTGKQYF. The CDR3 region has the DNA TGTGCCAGCAGCGCGGAGCCAACAGGGAAGCAGTACTTC.